The T cell receptor (beta chain) under discussion was sequenced for a study of identical twins. General observations from the study: Monozygotic twins shared more out-of-frame TCR alpha than recombination models predicted. Cross-sectional statistical analysis, not tracking of the same donors, underpinned the conclusions.

TCRdb passed the 5' RACE reads through MiXCR, listing each CDR3 protein once. Here the sample spans approximately 680,000 distinct CDR3 sequences, 7.1% being singletons. There are 14 residues in the CDR3. The ends were cut back, 5 bases at V and 4 bases at J, with 13 bases in the middle. Germline V gives CDR1 SGHRS, CDR2 YFSETQ. There were only healthy Caucasians among the donors. This clonotype was detected ten times or more. Its antigen is not known. These data were also reused for a study on yellow fever vaccine responses in identical twins.

Material for sequencing was PBMCs. The TCR comes from a woman younger than 35 in good health. The chain links TRBV5-1 to TRBJ2-1; D gene unclear. The CDR3 DNA follows: TGCGCCAGCAGAGAAAACCCGGTATACAATGAGCAGTTCTTC. Protein sequence: CASRENPVYNEQFF.